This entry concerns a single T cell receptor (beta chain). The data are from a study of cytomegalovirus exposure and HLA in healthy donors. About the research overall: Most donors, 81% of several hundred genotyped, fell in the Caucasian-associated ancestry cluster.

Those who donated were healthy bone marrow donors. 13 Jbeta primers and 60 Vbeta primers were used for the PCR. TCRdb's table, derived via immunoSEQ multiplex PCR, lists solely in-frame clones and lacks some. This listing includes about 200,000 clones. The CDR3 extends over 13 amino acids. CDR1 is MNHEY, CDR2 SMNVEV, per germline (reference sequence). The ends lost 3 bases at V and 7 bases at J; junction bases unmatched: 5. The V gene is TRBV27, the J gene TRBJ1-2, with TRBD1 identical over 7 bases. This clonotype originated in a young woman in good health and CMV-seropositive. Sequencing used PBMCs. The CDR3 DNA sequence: TGTGCCAGCAGTTTTGAGGGGGCGCGTGGCTACACCTTC. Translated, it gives CASSFEGARGYTF.